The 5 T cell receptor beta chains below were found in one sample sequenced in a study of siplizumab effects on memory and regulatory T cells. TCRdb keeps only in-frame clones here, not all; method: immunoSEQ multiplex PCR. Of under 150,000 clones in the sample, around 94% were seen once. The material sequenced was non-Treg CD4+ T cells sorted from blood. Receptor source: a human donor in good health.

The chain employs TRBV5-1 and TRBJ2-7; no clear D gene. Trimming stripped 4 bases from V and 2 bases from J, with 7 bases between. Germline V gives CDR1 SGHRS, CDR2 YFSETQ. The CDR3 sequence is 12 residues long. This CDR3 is CASSQGTYEQYF. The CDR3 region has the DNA TGCGCCAGCAGCCAAGGGACCTACGAGCAGTACTTC.

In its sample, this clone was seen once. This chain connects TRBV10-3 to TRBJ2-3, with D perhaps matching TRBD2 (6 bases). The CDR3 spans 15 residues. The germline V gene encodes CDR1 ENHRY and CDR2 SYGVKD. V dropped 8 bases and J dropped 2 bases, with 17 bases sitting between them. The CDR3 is CAIWGGNVATDTQYF. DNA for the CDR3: TGTGCCATCTGGGGCGGGAACGTAGCCACAGATACGCAGTATTTT.

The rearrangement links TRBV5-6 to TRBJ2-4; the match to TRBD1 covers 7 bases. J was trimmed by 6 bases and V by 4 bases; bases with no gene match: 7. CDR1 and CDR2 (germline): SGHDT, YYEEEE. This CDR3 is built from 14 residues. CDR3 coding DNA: TGTGCCAGCAGCCGGGACAGCCTTGGAAACATTCAGTACTTC. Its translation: CASSRDSLGNIQYF. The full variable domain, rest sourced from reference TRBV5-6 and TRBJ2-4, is DAGVTQSPTHLIKTRGQQVTLRCSPKSGHDTVSWYQQALGQGPQFIFQYYEEEERQRGNFPDRFSGHQFPNYSSELNVNALLLGDSALYLCASSRDSLGNIQYFGAGTRLSVL.

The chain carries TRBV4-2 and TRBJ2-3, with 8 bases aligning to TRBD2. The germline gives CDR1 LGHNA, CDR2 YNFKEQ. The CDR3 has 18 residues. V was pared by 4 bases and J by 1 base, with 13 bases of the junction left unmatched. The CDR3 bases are TGTGCCAGCAGCCGGGAGATCGGGAGGGCCGGGGGCACAGATACGCAGTATTTT. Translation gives CASSREIGRAGGTDTQYF.

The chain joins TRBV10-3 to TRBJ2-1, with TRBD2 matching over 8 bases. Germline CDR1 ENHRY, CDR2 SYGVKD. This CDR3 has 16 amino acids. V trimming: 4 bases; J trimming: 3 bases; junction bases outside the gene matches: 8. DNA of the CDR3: TGTGCCATCAGTGTACCTTCGAGCGGGGGCTACAATGAGCAGTTCTTC. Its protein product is CAISVPSSGGYNEQFF.